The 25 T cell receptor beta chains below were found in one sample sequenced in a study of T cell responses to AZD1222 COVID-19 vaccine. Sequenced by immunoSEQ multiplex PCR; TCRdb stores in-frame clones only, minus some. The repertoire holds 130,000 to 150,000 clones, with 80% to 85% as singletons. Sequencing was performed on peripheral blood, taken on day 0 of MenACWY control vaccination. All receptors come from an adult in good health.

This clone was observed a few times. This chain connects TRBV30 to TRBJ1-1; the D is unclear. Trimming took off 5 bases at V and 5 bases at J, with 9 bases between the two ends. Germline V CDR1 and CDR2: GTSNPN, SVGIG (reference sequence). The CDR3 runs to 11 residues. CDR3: CAWRQRTEAFF. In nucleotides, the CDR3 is TGTGCCTGGCGGCAGCGGACTGAAGCTTTCTTT.

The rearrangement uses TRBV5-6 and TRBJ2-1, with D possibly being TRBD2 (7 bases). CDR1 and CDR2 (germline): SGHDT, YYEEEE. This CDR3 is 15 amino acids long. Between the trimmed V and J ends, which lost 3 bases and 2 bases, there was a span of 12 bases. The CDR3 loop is CASSSAGGPYNEQFF. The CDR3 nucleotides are TGTGCCAGCAGCTCTGCCGGGGGGCCCTACAATGAGCAGTTCTTC.

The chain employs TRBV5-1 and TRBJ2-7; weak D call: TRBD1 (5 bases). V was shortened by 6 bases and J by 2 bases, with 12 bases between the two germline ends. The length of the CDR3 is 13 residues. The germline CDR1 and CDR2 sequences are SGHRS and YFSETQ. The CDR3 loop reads CASTIDRTYEQYF. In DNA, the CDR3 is TGCGCCAGCACAATCGACAGAACCTACGAGCAGTACTTC.

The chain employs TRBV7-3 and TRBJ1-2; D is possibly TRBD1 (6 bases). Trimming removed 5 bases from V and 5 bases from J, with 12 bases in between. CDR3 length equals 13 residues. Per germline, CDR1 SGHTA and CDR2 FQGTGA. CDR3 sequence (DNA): TGTGCCAGCAGCGCATCTCAGGGGTATGGCTACACCTTC. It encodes CASSASQGYGYTF. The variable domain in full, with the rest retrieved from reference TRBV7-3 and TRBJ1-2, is GAGVSQTPSNKVTEKGKYVELRCDPISGHTALYWYRQSLGQGPEFLIYFQGTGAADDSGLPNDRFFAVRPEGSVSTLKIQRTERGDSAVYLCASSASQGYGYTFGSGTRLTVV.

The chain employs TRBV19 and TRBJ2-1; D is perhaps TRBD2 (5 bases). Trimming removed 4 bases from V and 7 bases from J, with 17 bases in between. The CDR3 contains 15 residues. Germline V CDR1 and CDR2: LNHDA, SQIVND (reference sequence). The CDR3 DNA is TGTGCCAGTAGTAGGATCCGGACTTCTCTTAATGAGCAGTTCTTC. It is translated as CASSRIRTSLNEQFF.

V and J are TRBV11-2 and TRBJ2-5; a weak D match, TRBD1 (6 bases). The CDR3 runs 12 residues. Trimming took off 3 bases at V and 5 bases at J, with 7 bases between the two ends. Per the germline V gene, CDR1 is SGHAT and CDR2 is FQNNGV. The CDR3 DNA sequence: TGTGCCAGCAGCTTCAGGGGTGAGACCCAGTACTTC. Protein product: CASSFRGETQYF.

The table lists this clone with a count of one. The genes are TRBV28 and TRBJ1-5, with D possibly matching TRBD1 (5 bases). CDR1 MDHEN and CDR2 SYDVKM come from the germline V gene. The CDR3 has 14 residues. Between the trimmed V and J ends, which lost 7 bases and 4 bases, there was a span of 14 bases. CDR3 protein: CASTPPGGNQPQHF. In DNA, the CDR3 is TGTGCCAGCACCCCCCCCGGGGGGAATCAGCCCCAGCATTTT.

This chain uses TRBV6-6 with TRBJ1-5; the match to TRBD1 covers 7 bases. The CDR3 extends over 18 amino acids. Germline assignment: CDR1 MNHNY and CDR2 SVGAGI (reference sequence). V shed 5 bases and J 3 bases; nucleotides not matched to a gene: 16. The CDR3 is CASSPRVFRQGANQPQHF. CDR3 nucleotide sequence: TGTGCCAGCAGTCCCCGGGTATTCAGACAGGGCGCCAATCAGCCCCAGCATTTT.

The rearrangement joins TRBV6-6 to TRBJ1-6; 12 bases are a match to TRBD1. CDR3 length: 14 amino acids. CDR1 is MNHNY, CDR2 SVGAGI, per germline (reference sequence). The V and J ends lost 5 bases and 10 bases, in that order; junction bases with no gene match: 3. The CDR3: CASSLGTGGSPLHF. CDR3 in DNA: TGTGCCAGCAGTCTCGGGACAGGGGGCTCACCCCTCCACTTT.

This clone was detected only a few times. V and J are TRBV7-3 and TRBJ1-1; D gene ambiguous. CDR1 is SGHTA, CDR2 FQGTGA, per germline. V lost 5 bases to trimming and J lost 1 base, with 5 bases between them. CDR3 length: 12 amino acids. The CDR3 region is CASSHPNTEAFF. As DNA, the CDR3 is TGTGCCAGCAGCCACCCGAACACTGAAGCTTTCTTT.

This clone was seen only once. CDR3 residues: CSASNLPGYTF. The DNA for the CDR3 is TGCAGTGCCTCCAACTTACCTGGCTACACCTTC. The chain joins TRBV20-1 to TRBJ1-2; D remains unclear. Trimming cost V 6 bases and J 7 bases, with 12 bases left between them. Germline loops: CDR1 DFQATT, CDR2 SNEGSKA (reference sequence). CDR3 length: 11 residues.

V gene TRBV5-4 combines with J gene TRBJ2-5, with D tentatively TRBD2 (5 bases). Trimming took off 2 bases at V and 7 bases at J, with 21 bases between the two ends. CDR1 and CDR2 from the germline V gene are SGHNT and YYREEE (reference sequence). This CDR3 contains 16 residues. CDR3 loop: CASSFASGSIEGTQYF. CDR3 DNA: TGTGCCAGCAGCTTCGCGTCCGGATCGATCGAGGGGACCCAGTACTTC.

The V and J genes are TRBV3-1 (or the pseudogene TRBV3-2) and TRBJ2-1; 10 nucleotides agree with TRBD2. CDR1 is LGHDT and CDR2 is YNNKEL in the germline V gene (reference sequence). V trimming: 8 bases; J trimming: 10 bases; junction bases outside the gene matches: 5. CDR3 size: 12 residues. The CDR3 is CASVTSGEEQFF. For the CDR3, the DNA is TGTGCCAGCGTCACTAGCGGGGAAGAGCAGTTCTTC.

The DNA for the CDR3 is TGTGCCAGCAGCCCGAGCGGCCCCCCGCGTAATGAGCAGTTCTTC. Amino acids: CASSPSGPPRNEQFF. The chain employs TRBV7-3 and TRBJ2-1, with D possibly matching TRBD2 (5 bases). This CDR3 contains 15 residues. The ends were cut back, 5 bases at V and 7 bases at J, with 18 bases in the middle. Germline V gene sequence: CDR1 SGHTA, CDR2 FQGTGA.

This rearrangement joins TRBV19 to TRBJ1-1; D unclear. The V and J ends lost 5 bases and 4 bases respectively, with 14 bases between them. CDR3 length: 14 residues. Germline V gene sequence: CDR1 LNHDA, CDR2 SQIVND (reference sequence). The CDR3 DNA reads TGTGCCAGTAGTCTTGACACTAGCATCACTGAAGCTTTCTTT. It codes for CASSLDTSITEAFF.

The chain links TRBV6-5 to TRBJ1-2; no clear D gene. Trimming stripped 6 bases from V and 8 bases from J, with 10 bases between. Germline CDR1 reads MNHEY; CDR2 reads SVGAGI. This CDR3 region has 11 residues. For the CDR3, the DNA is TGTGCCAGCAGGAGCGGGATGGGCTACACCTTC. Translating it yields CASRSGMGYTF.

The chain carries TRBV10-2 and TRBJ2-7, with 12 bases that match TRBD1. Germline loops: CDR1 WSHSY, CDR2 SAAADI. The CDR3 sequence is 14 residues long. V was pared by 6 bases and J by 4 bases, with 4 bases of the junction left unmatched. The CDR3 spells CASRGQGAVYEQYF. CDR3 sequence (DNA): TGCGCCAGCAGGGGACAGGGGGCAGTTTACGAGCAGTACTTC.

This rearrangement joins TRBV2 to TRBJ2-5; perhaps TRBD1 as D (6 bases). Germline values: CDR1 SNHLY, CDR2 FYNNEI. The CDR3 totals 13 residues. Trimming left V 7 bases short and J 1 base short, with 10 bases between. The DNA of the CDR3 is TGTGCCAGCAAGGTGGGGGCCCAAGAGACCCAGTACTTC. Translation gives CASKVGAQETQYF.

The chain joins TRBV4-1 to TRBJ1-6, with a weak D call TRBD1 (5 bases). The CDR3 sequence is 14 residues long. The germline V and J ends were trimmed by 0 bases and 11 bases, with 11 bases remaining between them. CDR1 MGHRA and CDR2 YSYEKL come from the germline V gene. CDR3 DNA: TGCGCCAGCAGCCAAGACCGGGACTATACACCCCTCCACTTT. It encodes CASSQDRDYTPLHF.

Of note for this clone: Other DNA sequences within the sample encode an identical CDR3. The CDR3: CASSLAGASTDTQYF. In nucleotides, the CDR3 is TGTGCCAGCAGCTTAGCGGGGGCGAGCACAGATACGCAGTATTTT. The chain combines TRBV7-6 with TRBJ2-3, with D perhaps matching TRBD1 (6 bases). CDR3 length: 15 residues. Trimming took 0 bases from V and 0 from J, leaving 7 bases between them. CDR1 is SGHVS and CDR2 is FNYEAQ in the germline V gene.

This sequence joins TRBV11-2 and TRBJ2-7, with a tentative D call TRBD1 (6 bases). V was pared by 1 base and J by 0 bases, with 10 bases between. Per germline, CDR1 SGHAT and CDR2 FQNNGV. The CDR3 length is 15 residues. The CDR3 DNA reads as TGTGCCAGCAGCTTAGGCAGGGGAAGCTCCTACGAGCAGTACGTC. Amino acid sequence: CASSLGRGSSYEQYV.

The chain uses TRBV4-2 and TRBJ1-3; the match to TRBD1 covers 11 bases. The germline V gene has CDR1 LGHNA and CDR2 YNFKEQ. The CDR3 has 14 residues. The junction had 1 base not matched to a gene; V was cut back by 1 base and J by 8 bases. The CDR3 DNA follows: TGTGCCAGCAGCCAAGGGGACAGGGGGGACACCATATATTTT. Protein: CASSQGDRGDTIYF.

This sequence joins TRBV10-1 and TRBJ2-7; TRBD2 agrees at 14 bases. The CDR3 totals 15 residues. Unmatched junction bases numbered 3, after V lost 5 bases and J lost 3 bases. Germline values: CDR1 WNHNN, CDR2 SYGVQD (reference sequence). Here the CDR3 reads CASSKGLAGDYEQYV. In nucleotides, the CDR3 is TGCGCCAGCAGTAAGGGACTAGCGGGGGACTACGAGCAGTACGTC.

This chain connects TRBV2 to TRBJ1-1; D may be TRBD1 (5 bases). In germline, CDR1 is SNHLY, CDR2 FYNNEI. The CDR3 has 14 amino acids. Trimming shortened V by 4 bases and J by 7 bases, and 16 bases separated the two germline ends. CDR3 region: CASSGGTRTVEAFF. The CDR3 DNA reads TGTGCCAGCAGTGGGGGGACTAGAACAGTTGAAGCTTTCTTT.

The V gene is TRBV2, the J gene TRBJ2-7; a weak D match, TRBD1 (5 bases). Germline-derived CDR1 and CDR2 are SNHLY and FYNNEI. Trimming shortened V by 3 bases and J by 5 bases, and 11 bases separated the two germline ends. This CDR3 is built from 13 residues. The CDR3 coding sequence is TGTGCCAGCAGTGAGACTTGGGGCCACGAGCAGTACTTC. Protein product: CASSETWGHEQYF.